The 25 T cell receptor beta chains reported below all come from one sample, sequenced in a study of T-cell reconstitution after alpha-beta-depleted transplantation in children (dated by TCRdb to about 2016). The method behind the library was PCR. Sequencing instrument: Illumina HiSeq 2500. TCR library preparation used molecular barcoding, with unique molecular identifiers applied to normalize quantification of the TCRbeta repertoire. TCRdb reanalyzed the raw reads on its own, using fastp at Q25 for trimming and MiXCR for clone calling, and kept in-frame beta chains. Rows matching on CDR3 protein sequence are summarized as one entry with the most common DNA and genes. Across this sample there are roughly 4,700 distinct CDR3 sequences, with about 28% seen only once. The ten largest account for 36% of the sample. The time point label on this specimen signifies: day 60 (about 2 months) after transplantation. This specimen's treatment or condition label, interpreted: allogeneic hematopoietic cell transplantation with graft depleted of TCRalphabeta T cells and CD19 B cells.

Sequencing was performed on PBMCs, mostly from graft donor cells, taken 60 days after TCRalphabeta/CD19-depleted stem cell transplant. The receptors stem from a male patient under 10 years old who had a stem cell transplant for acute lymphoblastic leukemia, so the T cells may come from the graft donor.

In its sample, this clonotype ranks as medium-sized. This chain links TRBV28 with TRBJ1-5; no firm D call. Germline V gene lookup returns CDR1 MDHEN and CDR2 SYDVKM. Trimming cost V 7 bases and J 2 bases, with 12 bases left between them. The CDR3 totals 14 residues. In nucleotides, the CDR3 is TGTGCCAGCAACCGGCCAGGACGCAATCAGCCCCAGCATTTT. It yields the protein CASNRPGRNQPQHF.

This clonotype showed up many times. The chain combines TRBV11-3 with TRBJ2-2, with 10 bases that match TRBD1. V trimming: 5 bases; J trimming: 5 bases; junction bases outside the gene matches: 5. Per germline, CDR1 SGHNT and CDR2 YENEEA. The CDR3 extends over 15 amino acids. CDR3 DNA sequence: TGTGCCAGCAGCCCAGGACAGGGGGAGACCGGGGAGCTGTTTTTT. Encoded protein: CASSPGQGETGELFF.

CDR3: CSARDRHQPQHF. In nucleotides, the CDR3 is TGCAGTGCTAGGGACAGACATCAGCCCCAGCATTTT. The genes are TRBV20-1 and TRBJ1-5, with a weak D call TRBD1 (6 bases). The CDR3 extends over 12 amino acids. The V end was cut by 3 bases, the J end by 5 bases, with 8 bases between. Germline values: CDR1 DFQATT, CDR2 SNEGSKA (reference sequence).

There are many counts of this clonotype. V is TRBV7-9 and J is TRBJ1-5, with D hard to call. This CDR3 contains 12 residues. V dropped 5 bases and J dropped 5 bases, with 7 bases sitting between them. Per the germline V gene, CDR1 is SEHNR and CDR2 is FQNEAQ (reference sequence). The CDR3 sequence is CASSLDYQPQHF. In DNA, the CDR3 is TGTGCCAGCAGCCTCGATTATCAGCCCCAGCATTTT.

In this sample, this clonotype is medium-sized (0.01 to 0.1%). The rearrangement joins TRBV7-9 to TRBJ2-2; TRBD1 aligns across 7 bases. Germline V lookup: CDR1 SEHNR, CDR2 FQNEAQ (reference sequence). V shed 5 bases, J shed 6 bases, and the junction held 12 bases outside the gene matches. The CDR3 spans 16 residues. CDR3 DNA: TGTGCCAGCAGCCCCCAGGAACAGGGGCGAGCCGGGGAGCTGTTTTTT. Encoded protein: CASSPQEQGRAGELFF. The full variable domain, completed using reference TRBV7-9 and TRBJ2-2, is DTGVSQNPRHKITKRGQNVTFRCDPISEHNRLYWYRQTLGQGPEFLTYFQNEAQLEKSRLLSDRFSAERPKGSFSTLEIQRTEQGDSAMYLCASSPQEQGRAGELFFGEGSRLTVL.

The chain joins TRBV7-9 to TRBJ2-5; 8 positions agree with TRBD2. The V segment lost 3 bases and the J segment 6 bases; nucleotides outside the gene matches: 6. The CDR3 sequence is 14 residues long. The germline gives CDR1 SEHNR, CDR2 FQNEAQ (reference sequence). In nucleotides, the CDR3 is TGTGCCAGCAGCTTTACGGGAGGGCGAAAGACCCAGTACTTC. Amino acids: CASSFTGGRKTQYF.

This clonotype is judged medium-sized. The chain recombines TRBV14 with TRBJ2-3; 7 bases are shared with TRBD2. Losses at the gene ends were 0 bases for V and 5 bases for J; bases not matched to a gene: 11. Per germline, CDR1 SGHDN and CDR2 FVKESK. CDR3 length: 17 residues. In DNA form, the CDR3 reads TGTGCCAGCAGCCAAGATAGGGTAGGCGGGAGAAAAGATACGCAGTATTTT. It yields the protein CASSQDRVGGRKDTQYF.

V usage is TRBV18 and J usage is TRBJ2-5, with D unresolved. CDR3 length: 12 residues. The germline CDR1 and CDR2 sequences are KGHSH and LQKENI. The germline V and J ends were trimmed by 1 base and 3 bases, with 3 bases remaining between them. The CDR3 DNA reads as TGTGCCAGCTCACCACAGGAAGAGACCCAGTACTTC. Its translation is CASSPQEETQYF.

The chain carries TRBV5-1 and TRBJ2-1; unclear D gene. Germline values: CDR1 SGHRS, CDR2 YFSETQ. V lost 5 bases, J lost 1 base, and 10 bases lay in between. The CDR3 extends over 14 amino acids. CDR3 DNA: TGCGCCAGCAGGGGCGCAACGTCCTACAATGAGCAGTTCTTC. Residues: CASRGATSYNEQFF.

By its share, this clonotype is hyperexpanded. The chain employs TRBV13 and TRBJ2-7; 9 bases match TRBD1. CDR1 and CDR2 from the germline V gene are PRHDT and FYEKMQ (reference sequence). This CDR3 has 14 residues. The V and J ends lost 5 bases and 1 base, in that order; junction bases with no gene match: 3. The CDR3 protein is CASSPTGGSYEQYF. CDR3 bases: TGTGCCAGCAGCCCGACAGGGGGATCCTACGAGCAGTACTTC.

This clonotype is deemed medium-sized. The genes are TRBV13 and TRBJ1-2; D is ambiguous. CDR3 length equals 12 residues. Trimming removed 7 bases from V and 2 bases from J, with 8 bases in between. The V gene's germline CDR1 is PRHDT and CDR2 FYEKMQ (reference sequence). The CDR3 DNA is TGTGCCAGCAACCCACCAAACTATGGCTACACCTTC. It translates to CASNPPNYGYTF.

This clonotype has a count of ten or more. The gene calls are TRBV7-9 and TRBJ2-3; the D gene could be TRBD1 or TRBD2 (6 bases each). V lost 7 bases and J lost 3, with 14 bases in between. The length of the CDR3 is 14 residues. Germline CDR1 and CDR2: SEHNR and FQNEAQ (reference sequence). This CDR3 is CASNLGGRTDTQYF. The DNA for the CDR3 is TGTGCCAGCAACCTTGGGGGGCGGACAGATACGCAGTATTTT.

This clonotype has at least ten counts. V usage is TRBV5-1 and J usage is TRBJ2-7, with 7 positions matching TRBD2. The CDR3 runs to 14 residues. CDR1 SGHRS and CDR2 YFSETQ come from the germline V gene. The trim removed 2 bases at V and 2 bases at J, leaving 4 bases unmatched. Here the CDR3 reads CASSFSGQTYEQYF. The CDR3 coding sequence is TGCGCCAGCAGCTTTAGCGGGCAGACCTACGAGCAGTACTTC.

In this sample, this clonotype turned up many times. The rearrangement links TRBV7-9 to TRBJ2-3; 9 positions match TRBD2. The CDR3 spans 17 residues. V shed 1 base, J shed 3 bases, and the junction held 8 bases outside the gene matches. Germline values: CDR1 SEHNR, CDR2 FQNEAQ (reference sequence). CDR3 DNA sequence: TGTGCCAGCAGCTTAGGCGGGAGGGCCGCAGGGACAGATACGCAGTATTTT. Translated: CASSLGGRAAGTDTQYF.

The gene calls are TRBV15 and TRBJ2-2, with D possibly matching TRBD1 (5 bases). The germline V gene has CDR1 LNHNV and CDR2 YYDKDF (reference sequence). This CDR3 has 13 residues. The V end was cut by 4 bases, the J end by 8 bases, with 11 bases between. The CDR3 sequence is CATSTRRGGELFF. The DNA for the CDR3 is TGTGCCACCAGCACCCGAAGGGGAGGGGAGCTGTTTTTT.

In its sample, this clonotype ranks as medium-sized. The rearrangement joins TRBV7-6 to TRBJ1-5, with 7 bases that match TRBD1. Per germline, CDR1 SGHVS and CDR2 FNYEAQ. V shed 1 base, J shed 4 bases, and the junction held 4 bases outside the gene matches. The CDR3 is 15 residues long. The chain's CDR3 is CASSLVQGGNQPQHF. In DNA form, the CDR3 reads TGTGCCAGCAGCTTAGTCCAGGGGGGTAATCAGCCCCAGCATTTT.

CDR3 bases: TGTGCCAGCAGCGGAACGGGTTCGAACACCGGGGAGCTGTTTTTT. Protein sequence: CASSGTGSNTGELFF. V usage is TRBV7-3 and J usage is TRBJ2-2; D not certain. Per germline, CDR1 SGHTA and CDR2 FQGTGA. The CDR3 contains 15 residues. Trimming took off 5 bases at V and 0 bases at J, with 10 bases between the two ends. Full variable domain (outside the CDR3, taken from reference TRBV7-3 and TRBJ2-2): GAGVSQTPSNKVTEKGKYVELRCDPISGHTALYWYRQSLGQGPEFLIYFQGTGAADDSGLPNDRFFAVRPEGSVSTLKIQRTERGDSAVYLCASSGTGSNTGELFFGEGSRLTVL.

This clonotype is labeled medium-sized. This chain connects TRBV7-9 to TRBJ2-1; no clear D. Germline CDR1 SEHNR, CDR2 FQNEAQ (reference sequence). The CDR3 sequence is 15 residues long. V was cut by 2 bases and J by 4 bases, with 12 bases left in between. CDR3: CASSLPGAGYNEQFF. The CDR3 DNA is TGTGCCAGCAGCTTACCTGGAGCAGGATACAATGAGCAGTTCTTC.

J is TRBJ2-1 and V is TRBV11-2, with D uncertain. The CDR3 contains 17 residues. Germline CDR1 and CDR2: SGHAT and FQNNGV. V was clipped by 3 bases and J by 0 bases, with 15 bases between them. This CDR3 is CASSFLRRRTSYNEQFF. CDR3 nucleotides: TGTGCCAGCAGCTTCCTTAGACGCCGGACCTCCTACAATGAGCAGTTCTTC.

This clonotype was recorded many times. CDR3 coding DNA: TGTGCCAGTAGTAGTCCCGCACGACAGGTTGAAAAACTGTTTTTT. Protein product: CASSSPARQVEKLFF. The chain uses TRBV19 and TRBJ1-4; D may be TRBD1 (6 bases). Germline V gives CDR1 LNHDA, CDR2 SQIVND (reference sequence). The CDR3 extends over 15 amino acids. The V end lost 4 bases, the J end lost 7 bases, and 16 bases lay between the germline ends.

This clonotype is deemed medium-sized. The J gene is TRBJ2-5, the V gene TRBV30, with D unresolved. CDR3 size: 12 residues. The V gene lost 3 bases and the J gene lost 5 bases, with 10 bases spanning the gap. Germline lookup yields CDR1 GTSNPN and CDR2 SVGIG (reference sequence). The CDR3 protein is CAWSLARETQYF. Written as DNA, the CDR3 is TGTGCCTGGAGCCTGGCTCGTGAGACCCAGTACTTC.

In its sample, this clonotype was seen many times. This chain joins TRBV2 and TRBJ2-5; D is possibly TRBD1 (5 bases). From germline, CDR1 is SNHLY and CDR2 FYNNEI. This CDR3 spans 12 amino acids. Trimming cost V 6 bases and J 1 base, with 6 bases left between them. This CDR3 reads CASRQGQETQYF. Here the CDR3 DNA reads TGTGCCAGCAGGCAGGGCCAAGAGACCCAGTACTTC.

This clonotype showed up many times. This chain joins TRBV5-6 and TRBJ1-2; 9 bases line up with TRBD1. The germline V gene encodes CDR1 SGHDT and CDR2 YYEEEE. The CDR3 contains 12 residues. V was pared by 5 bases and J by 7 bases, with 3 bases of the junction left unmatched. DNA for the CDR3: TGTGCCAGCAGGCGGACAGGGGCTGGCTACACCTTC. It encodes CASRRTGAGYTF.

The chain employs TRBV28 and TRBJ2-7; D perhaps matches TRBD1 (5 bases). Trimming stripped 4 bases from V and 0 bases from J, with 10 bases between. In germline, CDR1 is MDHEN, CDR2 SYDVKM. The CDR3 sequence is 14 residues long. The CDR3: CASSSSTGSYEQYF. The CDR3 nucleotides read TGTGCCAGCAGTTCTTCAACAGGCTCCTACGAGCAGTACTTC.

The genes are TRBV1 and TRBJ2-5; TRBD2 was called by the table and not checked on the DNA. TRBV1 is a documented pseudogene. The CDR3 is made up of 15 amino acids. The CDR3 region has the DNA TGCACCAGCAGTGACGAGGGAGGACGGCAAGAGACCCAGTACTTC. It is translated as CTSSDEGGRQETQYF.